This T cell receptor beta chain was identified during a study of blood T cell repertoires in COVID-19. Background on the study: PBMCs, B-cell-depleted T cells, or T cells provided the cDNA or gDNA that made up the material.

Only in-frame clones appear in the TCRdb table, and some are missing; sequencing was by immunoSEQ multiplex PCR. The table shows 350,000 to 400,000 clones, with 88% occurring only once. This CDR3 comprises 15 residues. V dropped 5 bases and J dropped 2; count of bases not matched to a gene: 8. The germline V gene encodes CDR1 SGHTA and CDR2 FQGNSA. The cohort comprised adults aged roughly 18 to 95 years residing in approximately 25 US areas. The gene calls are TRBV7-2 and TRBJ1-2; TRBD1 aligns across 7 bases. This clonotype was sampled from a woman under 30 who had recovered from COVID-19. The sequencing input was PBMCs or T cells enriched from blood (not recorded which). The CDR3 DNA reads as TGTGCCAGCAGCACCTTCGGGACAGAGAACTATGGCTACACCTTC. Its protein product is CASSTFGTENYGYTF.